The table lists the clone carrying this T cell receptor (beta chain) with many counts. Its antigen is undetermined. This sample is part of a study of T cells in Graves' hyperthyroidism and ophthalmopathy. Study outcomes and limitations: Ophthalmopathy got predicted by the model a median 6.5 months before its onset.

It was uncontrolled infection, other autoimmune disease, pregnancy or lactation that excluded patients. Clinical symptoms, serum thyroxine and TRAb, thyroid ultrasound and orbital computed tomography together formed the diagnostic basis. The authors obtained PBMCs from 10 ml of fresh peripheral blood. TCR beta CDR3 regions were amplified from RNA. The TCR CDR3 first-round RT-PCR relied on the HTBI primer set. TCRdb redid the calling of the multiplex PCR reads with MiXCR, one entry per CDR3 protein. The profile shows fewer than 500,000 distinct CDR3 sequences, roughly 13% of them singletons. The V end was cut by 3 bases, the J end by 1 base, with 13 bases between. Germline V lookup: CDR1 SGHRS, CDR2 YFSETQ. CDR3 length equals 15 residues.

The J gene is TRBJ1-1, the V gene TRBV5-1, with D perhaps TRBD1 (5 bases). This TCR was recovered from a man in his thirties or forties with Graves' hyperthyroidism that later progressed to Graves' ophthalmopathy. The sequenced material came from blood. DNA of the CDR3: TGCGCCAGCAGCTCGCAGGGTGGGCCGAACACTGAAGCTTTCTTT. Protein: CASSSQGGPNTEAFF.